This T cell receptor beta chain originates from a study of OX40 agonist ivuxolimab in advanced cancers. Study findings and constraints: Part of the nonresponder group also had normalized T-cell clonal expansion that was low.

Sequencing was performed with immunoSEQ multiplex PCR; in TCRdb, only in-frame clones are kept and a portion is missing. Of around 94,000 clones listed, more than 85% are singletons. Unmatched junction bases numbered 11, after V lost 3 bases and J lost 4 bases. Per the germline V gene, CDR1 is WNHNN and CDR2 is SYGVQD (reference sequence). The CDR3 is 16 amino acids. On this clone: The antigen is undetermined.

The TCR comes from an adult with an advanced solid tumor such as melanoma, head and neck, liver or kidney cancer. This chain links TRBV10-1 with TRBJ1-2; 7 positions agree with TRBD1. The sample in question was CD4+ or CD8+ T cells sorted from blood, obtained in a trial of the OX40 agonist ivuxolimab. CDR3 DNA: TGCGCCAGCAGTGAATCTCCGACAGGGCCCCTCTATGGCTACACCTTC. It encodes CASSESPTGPLYGYTF.